The rows below give T cell receptor beta chains drawn from one sample of a study of shared clonotypes between healthy human individuals. TCRdb's copy holds only in-frame clones and misses some; the assay was immunoSEQ multiplex PCR. The table lists 1.5 million to 2.5 million clones, roughly 94% of them singletons. Sequenced input: naive CD8+ T cells sorted from blood. These receptors were collected from a man between 18 and 29 years old in good health. The CDR3 runs from the conserved cysteine through the conserved F or W. The order of the fields is clone size, V gene, J gene, D gene, CDR3 protein, CDR3 DNA. A D gene is named only where the DNA matches it firmly. The size field is filled for only some rows; it gives once, few, many or a size class.

abundance: -
v_gene: TRBV5-8
j_gene: TRBJ1-2
d_gene: TRBD1
CDR3aa: CASSLRLTGPKGYTF
CDR3nt: TGTGCCAGCAGCCTGAGGTTGACAGGGCCGAAGGGCTACACCTTC

abundance: -
v_gene: TRBV6-5
j_gene: TRBJ2-1
d_gene: -
CDR3aa: CASSLLQGNDEQFF
CDR3nt: TGTGCCAGCAGTCTATTACAGGGAAACGATGAGCAGTTCTTC

abundance: -
v_gene: TRBV10-2
j_gene: TRBJ2-7
d_gene: -
CDR3aa: CASSDWAGGDEQYF
CDR3nt: TGCGCCAGCAGTGACTGGGCAGGGGGGGACGAGCAGTACTTC

abundance: -
v_gene: TRBV11-2
j_gene: TRBJ2-7
d_gene: TRBD1
CDR3aa: CASSTGTGGFEQYF
CDR3nt: TGTGCCAGCAGCACTGGGACAGGTGGTTTCGAGCAGTACTTC

abundance: -
v_gene: TRBV28
j_gene: TRBJ1-1
d_gene: -
CDR3aa: CASSLGEDTEAFF
CDR3nt: TGTGCCAGCAGTTTAGGGGAGGACACTGAAGCTTTCTTT

abundance: -
v_gene: TRBV27
j_gene: TRBJ2-7
d_gene: -
CDR3aa: CASSFGPSYEQYF
CDR3nt: TGTGCCAGCAGTTTTGGCCCCTCCTACGAGCAGTACTTC

abundance: once
v_gene: TRBV15
j_gene: TRBJ2-7
d_gene: -
CDR3aa: CATSRVPEGVYEQYF
CDR3nt: TGTGCCACCAGCAGAGTTCCGGAAGGAGTCTACGAGCAGTACTTC

abundance: -
v_gene: TRBV6-1
j_gene: TRBJ1-1
d_gene: -
CDR3aa: CASSQARAWAEAFF
CDR3nt: TGTGCCAGCAGTCAAGCCAGGGCCTGGGCTGAAGCTTTCTTT

abundance: -
v_gene: TRBV5-4
j_gene: TRBJ2-1
d_gene: -
CDR3aa: CASSLEDNNEQFF
CDR3nt: TGTGCCAGCAGCTTGGAAGATAACAATGAGCAGTTCTTC

abundance: -
v_gene: TRBV7-9
j_gene: TRBJ2-3
d_gene: -
CDR3aa: CASSLGGEGPSTDTQYF
CDR3nt: TGTGCCAGCAGCTTAGGGGGCGAGGGACCTAGCACAGATACGCAGTATTTT

abundance: once
v_gene: TRBV27
j_gene: TRBJ2-1
d_gene: -
CDR3aa: CASSLLAIYNEQFF
CDR3nt: TGTGCCAGCAGTTTACTAGCTATCTACAATGAGCAGTTCTTC

abundance: -
v_gene: TRBV14
j_gene: TRBJ1-6
d_gene: TRBD1
CDR3aa: CASSQPGQANSPLHF
CDR3nt: TGTGCCAGCAGCCAACCGGGACAGGCAAATTCACCCCTCCACTTT

abundance: -
v_gene: TRBV6-5
j_gene: TRBJ2-2
d_gene: -
CDR3aa: CASSYSPGLGGELFF
CDR3nt: TGTGCCAGCAGTTACTCCCCAGGGTTGGGCGGGGAGCTGTTTTTT

abundance: -
v_gene: TRBV5-3
j_gene: TRBJ2-1
d_gene: TRBD2
CDR3aa: CARSPGTSGRNDNEQFF
CDR3nt: TGTGCCAGAAGCCCCGGGACTAGCGGGAGAAATGACAATGAGCAGTTCTTC

abundance: -
v_gene: TRBV5-5
j_gene: TRBJ2-3
d_gene: -
CDR3aa: CASSLETPTDTQYF
CDR3nt: TGTGCCAGCAGCTTGGAGACTCCTACAGATACGCAGTATTTT

abundance: -
v_gene: TRBV21-1
j_gene: TRBJ1-2
d_gene: -
CDR3aa: CASSKVYRKTYGYTF
CDR3nt: TGTGCCAGCAGCAAGGTGTACAGAAAGACCTATGGCTACACCTTC

abundance: -
v_gene: TRBV7-6
j_gene: TRBJ1-5
d_gene: -
CDR3aa: CASSIPPTGYRNQPQHF
CDR3nt: TGTGCCAGCAGCATCCCCCCCACGGGATACCGCAATCAGCCCCAGCATTTT

abundance: once
v_gene: TRBV4-1
j_gene: TRBJ2-7
d_gene: -
CDR3aa: CASSQDPLSYEQYF
CDR3nt: TGCGCCAGCAGCCAAGATCCTCTCTCCTACGAGCAGTACTTC

abundance: -
v_gene: TRBV21-1
j_gene: TRBJ2-7
d_gene: -
CDR3aa: CVCEGEQYF
CDR3nt: TGTGTCTGCGAGGGAGAGCAGTACTTC

abundance: -
v_gene: TRBV5-6
j_gene: TRBJ1-1
d_gene: -
CDR3aa: CASSLGQVQPNTEAFF
CDR3nt: TGTGCCAGCAGCTTGGGACAGGTACAACCCAACACTGAAGCTTTCTTT

abundance: -
v_gene: TRBV27
j_gene: TRBJ1-2
d_gene: -
CDR3aa: CASSLRGGYGYTF
CDR3nt: TGTGCCAGCAGCCTCAGGGGAGGCTATGGCTACACCTTC

abundance: -
v_gene: TRBV6-5
j_gene: TRBJ1-1
d_gene: -
CDR3aa: CASRRRGDTEAFF
CDR3nt: TGTGCCAGCAGAAGACGTGGGGATACTGAAGCTTTCTTT

abundance: -
v_gene: TRBV29-1
j_gene: TRBJ1-3
d_gene: TRBD1
CDR3aa: CSVEDEGAGNTIYF
CDR3nt: TGCAGCGTTGAAGATGAGGGGGCCGGAAACACCATATATTTT

abundance: -
v_gene: TRBV5-1
j_gene: TRBJ2-1
d_gene: -
CDR3aa: CASSPEGGSSYNEQFF
CDR3nt: TGCGCCAGCAGCCCCGAGGGGGGGAGCTCCTACAATGAGCAGTTCTTC

abundance: -
v_gene: TRBV6-5
j_gene: TRBJ2-7
d_gene: TRBD1
CDR3aa: CASSFDRGYEQYF
CDR3nt: TGTGCCAGCAGTTTTGACAGGGGATACGAGCAGTACTTC

abundance: -
v_gene: TRBV7-9
j_gene: TRBJ2-1
d_gene: -
CDR3aa: CASRGSSSYNEQFF
CDR3nt: TGTGCCAGCCGAGGTTCGAGCTCCTACAATGAGCAGTTCTTC

abundance: -
v_gene: TRBV19
j_gene: TRBJ2-6
d_gene: -
CDR3aa: CASSIGQLSGANVLTF
CDR3nt: TGTGCCAGTAGTATAGGTCAACTCTCTGGGGCCAACGTCCTGACTTTC

abundance: -
v_gene: TRBV30
j_gene: TRBJ2-1
d_gene: -
CDR3aa: CAWATGFSYNEQFF
CDR3nt: TGTGCCTGGGCAACAGGGTTTTCCTACAATGAGCAGTTCTTC

abundance: -
v_gene: TRBV19
j_gene: TRBJ1-5
d_gene: -
CDR3aa: CASLQGSFSQPQHF
CDR3nt: TGTGCCAGCCTACAGGGTTCTTTTTCTCAGCCCCAGCATTTT

abundance: -
v_gene: TRBV9
j_gene: TRBJ2-3
d_gene: -
CDR3aa: CASSVGGAPDTQYF
CDR3nt: TGTGCCAGCAGCGTGGGGGGCGCCCCAGATACGCAGTATTTT

abundance: -
v_gene: TRBV6-5
j_gene: TRBJ2-2
d_gene: TRBD2
CDR3aa: CASSSLAETEAGELFF
CDR3nt: TGTGCCAGCAGTTCCCTAGCGGAGACAGAGGCCGGGGAGCTGTTTTTT

abundance: -
v_gene: TRBV4-2
j_gene: TRBJ2-5
d_gene: -
CDR3aa: CASSQEVGTYQETQYF
CDR3nt: TGTGCCAGCAGCCAAGAGGTCGGGACCTACCAAGAGACCCAGTACTTC

abundance: -
v_gene: TRBV9
j_gene: TRBJ1-2
d_gene: TRBD1
CDR3aa: CASTGQALYGYTF
CDR3nt: TGTGCCAGCACAGGACAGGCATTATATGGCTACACCTTC

abundance: -
v_gene: TRBV5-6
j_gene: TRBJ1-1
d_gene: -
CDR3aa: CASSLDRETEAFF
CDR3nt: TGTGCCAGCAGCTTGGACAGGGAGACTGAAGCTTTCTTT

abundance: once
v_gene: TRBV28
j_gene: TRBJ2-7
d_gene: TRBD1
CDR3aa: CASRTGTEDYEQYF
CDR3nt: TGTGCCAGCAGAACCGGGACAGAGGACTACGAGCAGTACTTC

abundance: -
v_gene: TRBV27
j_gene: TRBJ2-5
d_gene: TRBD2
CDR3aa: CASSFLSGSILETQYF
CDR3nt: TGTGCCAGCAGTTTTCTGAGCGGGAGTATTTTGGAGACCCAGTACTTC

abundance: once
v_gene: TRBV14
j_gene: TRBJ2-7
d_gene: TRBD1
CDR3aa: CASSQLYRQGDEQYF
CDR3nt: TGTGCCAGCAGCCAGCTATACCGACAGGGGGATGAGCAGTACTTC

abundance: -
v_gene: TRBV5-6
j_gene: TRBJ1-5
d_gene: TRBD1
CDR3aa: CASSIRDRGNQPQHF
CDR3nt: TGTGCCAGCAGCATCCGGGACAGGGGAAATCAGCCCCAGCATTTT

abundance: -
v_gene: TRBV4-2
j_gene: TRBJ2-3
d_gene: TRBD2
CDR3aa: CASSQENSGGADTQYF
CDR3nt: TGTGCCAGCAGCCAAGAGAATAGCGGGGGCGCAGATACGCAGTATTTT

abundance: -
v_gene: TRBV13
j_gene: TRBJ1-2
d_gene: -
CDR3aa: CASSSRTGTDYGYTF
CDR3nt: TGTGCCAGCAGCTCGCGGACCGGGACGGACTATGGCTACACCTTC

abundance: once
v_gene: TRBV13
j_gene: TRBJ1-1
d_gene: TRBD1
CDR3aa: CASSAGTGMDTEAFF
CDR3nt: TGTGCCAGCAGCGCGGGGACAGGGATGGACACTGAAGCTTTCTTT

abundance: -
v_gene: TRBV27
j_gene: TRBJ2-2
d_gene: TRBD2
CDR3aa: CASSTGLDGGELFF
CDR3nt: TGTGCCAGCAGTACGGGACTAGACGGCGGGGAGCTGTTTTTT

abundance: -
v_gene: TRBV29-1
j_gene: TRBJ2-2
d_gene: -
CDR3aa: CSVPRSGIANTGELFF
CDR3nt: TGCAGCGTTCCGCGGTCGGGGATCGCGAACACCGGGGAGCTGTTTTTT

abundance: -
v_gene: TRBV4-2
j_gene: TRBJ2-5
d_gene: TRBD2
CDR3aa: CASSQPGLADQETQYF
CDR3nt: TGTGCCAGCAGCCAACCGGGACTAGCGGATCAAGAGACCCAGTACTTC

abundance: -
v_gene: TRBV4-3
j_gene: TRBJ2-7
d_gene: TRBD2
CDR3aa: CASSQESAGDDYEQYF
CDR3nt: TGCGCCAGCAGCCAAGAGTCAGCGGGAGACGACTACGAGCAGTACTTC

abundance: -
v_gene: TRBV27
j_gene: TRBJ2-3
d_gene: -
CDR3aa: CASSLLTGASTDTQYF
CDR3nt: TGTGCCAGCAGTCTCCTAACCGGGGCTAGCACAGATACGCAGTATTTT

abundance: -
v_gene: TRBV4-1
j_gene: TRBJ2-7
d_gene: TRBD1
CDR3aa: CASSQERWGTGAPFEQYF
CDR3nt: TGCGCCAGCAGCCAAGAAAGATGGGGAACAGGGGCCCCCTTCGAGCAGTACTTC

abundance: -
v_gene: TRBV4-3
j_gene: TRBJ2-7
d_gene: -
CDR3aa: CASSRRGELYEQYF
CDR3nt: TGCGCCAGTTCGAGGCGCGGGGAACTCTACGAGCAGTACTTC